These 11 T cell receptor beta chains originate from one sample sequenced in a study of pediatric ulcerative colitis. Libraries were prepared by immunoSEQ multiplex PCR; TCRdb keeps only in-frame clonotypes and omits some of them. This sample has about 64,000 clones, with 77% found just once. The sequenced sample was blood. The receptor set was obtained from a boy younger than 18 with moderate ulcerative colitis.

Details on this clone: Additional DNA sequences in this sample encode the identical CDR3. The J gene is TRBJ1-5, the V gene TRBV5-6, with 8 positions matching TRBD1. CDR1 SGHDT and CDR2 YYEEEE come from the germline V gene. The CDR3 is made up of 15 amino acids. V dropped 0 bases and J dropped 4; count of bases not matched to a gene: 3. The CDR3 loop reads CASSLATGGNQPQHF. For the CDR3, the DNA is TGTGCCAGCAGCTTGGCCACAGGGGGTAATCAGCCCCAGCATTTT.

This chain uses TRBV7-9 with TRBJ2-4, with D hard to call. V was cut by 0 bases and J by 0 bases, with 3 bases left in between. CDR1 is SEHNR, CDR2 FQNEAQ, per germline (reference sequence). The CDR3 length is 14 residues. The DNA for the CDR3 is TGTGCCAGCAGCTTAGCCCTAGCCAAAAACATTCAGTACTTC. Residues: CASSLALAKNIQYF. Based on the CDR3 plus reference TRBV7-9 and TRBJ2-4, the full variable domain is DTGVSQNPRHKITKRGQNVTFRCDPISEHNRLYWYRQTLGQGPEFLTYFQNEAQLEKSRLLSDRFSAERPKGSFSTLEIQRTEQGDSAMYLCASSLALAKNIQYFGAGTRLSVL.

The chain carries TRBV2 and TRBJ2-5; D is ambiguous. The CDR3 extends over 14 amino acids. V lost 1 base and J 5 bases, leaving 11 bases between the germline ends. Germline V gives CDR1 SNHLY, CDR2 FYNNEI. The CDR3 region is CASSEVRVGETQYF. Written as DNA, the CDR3 is TGTGCCAGCAGTGAAGTTCGGGTGGGGGAGACCCAGTACTTC.

The V and J genes are TRBV11-2 and TRBJ1-4; the D is unclear. Trimming shortened V by 1 base and J by 8 bases, and 5 bases separated the two germline ends. Germline CDR1 SGHAT, CDR2 FQNNGV. The CDR3 covers 12 residues. The chain's CDR3 is CASSLAREKLFF. In DNA form, the CDR3 reads TGTGCCAGCAGCTTAGCCAGGGAAAAACTGTTTTTT.

This chain links TRBV7-3 with TRBJ1-3; D is perhaps TRBD1 (5 bases). The CDR3 consists of 14 residues. V lost 2 bases to trimming and J lost 0 bases, with 5 bases between them. The germline CDR1 and CDR2 sequences are SGHTA and FQGTGA. CDR3 in DNA: TGTGCCAGCAGCTTACAGGGCTCTGGAAACACCATATATTTT. This encodes CASSLQGSGNTIYF.

The gene calls are TRBV7-6 and TRBJ2-3; D is undetermined. V was clipped by 0 bases and J by 4 bases, with 2 bases between them. Per the germline V gene, CDR1 is SGHVS and CDR2 is FNYEAQ. The CDR3 is 12 residues long. The CDR3 sequence is CASSLAADTQYF. The DNA for the CDR3 is TGTGCCAGCAGCTTAGCGGCAGATACGCAGTATTTT.

This rearrangement joins TRBV30 to TRBJ2-7, with 7 positions matching TRBD2. CDR1 and CDR2 from the germline V gene are GTSNPN and SVGIG (reference sequence). The CDR3 has 13 amino acids. Trimming cost V 7 bases and J 0 bases; bases outside gene matches: 6. The CDR3 here is CASSSGLSYEQYF. The CDR3 DNA reads TGTGCCTCATCTAGCGGTCTCTCCTACGAGCAGTACTTC. The whole variable domain, remainder taken from reference TRBV30 and TRBJ2-7, is SQTIHQWPATLVQPVGSPLSLECTVEGTSNPNLYWYRQAAGRGLQLLFYSVGIGQISSEVPQNLSASRPQDRQFILSSKKLLLSDSGFYLCASSSGLSYEQYFGPGTRLTVT.

The chain has TRBV30 and TRBJ1-2; TRBD1 is a possible D gene (6 bases). Germline CDR1 and CDR2: GTSNPN and SVGIG (reference sequence). V was pared by 8 bases and J by 0 bases, with 19 bases between. The CDR3 loop spans 15 amino acids. The CDR3 region has the DNA TGTGCCGGAGACAGGAGACGTTCTGCTAACTATGGCTACACCTTC. Protein: CAGDRRRSANYGYTF.

The chain couples TRBV2 to TRBJ1-2; possible D gene TRBD1, 6 bases. The V end was cut by 5 bases, the J end by 6 bases, with 22 bases between. CDR1 and CDR2 from the germline V gene are SNHLY and FYNNEI. There are 16 residues in the CDR3. CDR3 coding DNA: TGTGCCAGCAGTTACCCCGGAGGGGGAATCGTTGATGGCTACACCTTC. This sequence encodes CASSYPGGGIVDGYTF.

This clone was seen just once. The chain uses TRBV5-4 and TRBJ1-2; TRBD1 aligns across 9 bases. From germline, CDR1 is SGHNT and CDR2 YYREEE (reference sequence). The CDR3 covers 15 residues. J lost 5 bases, V lost 5 bases, and 10 bases had no gene match. CDR3 DNA: TGTGCCAGCAGGCTGACAGGGGGTAACTCTTATGGCTACACCTTC. It specifies CASRLTGGNSYGYTF.

This clone was seen only a few times. The chain recombines TRBV5-5 with TRBJ1-3; D not certain. The V end was cut by 5 bases, the J end by 4 bases, with 13 bases between. CDR1 is SGHKS and CDR2 is YYEKEE in the germline V gene (reference sequence). CDR3 length: 14 amino acids. The DNA of the CDR3 is TGTGCCAGCAGATCCGGACCCCAGGGAAACACCATATATTTT. Its translation: CASRSGPQGNTIYF.